The clone carrying this T cell receptor (beta chain) was counted between two and nine times. The target antigen is unknown. The sample originates from a study of T-cell memory formation after mild COVID-19. Study background: Each donor largely had its own TCR clusters. The study's findings and limits: Pre-infection memory already had some responding clones, implying cross-reactive memory joined. Clonal second-wave expansions that peaked on day 37 had unconfirmed SARS-CoV-2 specificity.

This CDR3 comprises 14 residues. Germline V gene lookup returns CDR1 SGHRS and CDR2 YFSETQ. With V trimmed by 3 bases and J by 12 bases, 9 bases remained unmatched. Using its own MiXCR run on the 5' RACE reads, TCRdb lists one record per CDR3 protein. This table has about 280,000 distinct CDR3 sequences, over 7% appearing once. Material for sequencing was PBMCs or a T cell subset sorted from them (not recorded which). J is TRBJ1-6 and V is TRBV5-1; 7 positions agree with TRBD1. The source of this sequence is a man aged 18 to 29 who had mild COVID-19 (a few samples of this study predate the infection). Cell type and time point are not known. The CDR3 is CASSSDREFQPLHF. The CDR3, as DNA: TGCGCCAGCAGCTCCGACAGGGAATTTCAACCCCTCCACTTT.